A selection of T cell receptor beta chains follows, all from one sample in a study of cytomegalovirus exposure and HLA in healthy donors. Using immunoSEQ multiplex PCR, the repertoire was profiled, and TCRdb retains in-frame clones only, with some absent. Counted here are more than 150,000 clones, approximately 88% occurring once; the ten biggest clones make up over 2.5%. The sample consisted of PBMCs. Receptors were obtained from a woman between 50 and 59 years old in good health and CMV-seropositive. Both conserved end residues are part of each CDR3. Fields, in order: clone size, D gene, V gene, J gene, CDR3 protein, CDR3 DNA. A D gene is named only where the DNA matches it firmly. Clone size is shown for a subset of rows, as once, few, many or a class of expanded clone.

NA,NA,TRBV19,TRBJ1-5,CASSSQGPSQPQHF,TGTGCCAGTAGTTCTCAGGGGCCCAGTCAGCCCCAGCATTTT
NA,TRBD1,TRBV15,TRBJ2-5,CATSREGQGGETQYF,TGTGCCACCAGCAGAGAGGGACAGGGTGGGGAGACCCAGTACTTC
few,TRBD1,TRBV5-5,TRBJ2-1,CASSSTGTGGVMFF,TGTGCCAGCAGCTCCACCGGGACAGGGGGTGTTATGTTCTTC
NA,NA,TRBV29-1,TRBJ1-2,CSTLGGAHYGYTF,TGCAGCACCCTAGGGGGGGCCCACTATGGCTACACCTTC
NA,NA,TRBV2,TRBJ2-7,CASGTNPYEQYF,TGTGCCAGCGGGACAAACCCCTACGAGCAGTACTTC
NA,TRBD1,TRBV28,TRBJ1-5,CASTPGQGIQPQHF,TGTGCCAGCACCCCAGGACAGGGTATTCAGCCCCAGCATTTT
NA,TRBD2,TRBV6-5,TRBJ2-2,CASRSVPGGTGELFF,TGTGCCAGCAGGTCCGTCCCGGGGGGCACCGGGGAGCTGTTTTTT
NA,NA,TRBV30,TRBJ1-5,CAWGEGSDQPQHF,TGTGCCTGGGGGGAGGGGTCGGATCAGCCCCAGCATTTT
NA,NA,TRBV25-1,TRBJ2-5,CASSELRQGGAGWTQYF,TGTGCCAGCAGTGAATTACGTCAGGGTGGGGCCGGTTGGACCCAGTACTTC
once,TRBD2,TRBV4-1,TRBJ2-1,CASSQDPPLAGNNEQFF,TGCGCCAGCAGCCAAGATCCCCCACTAGCGGGGAACAATGAGCAGTTCTTC
NA,NA,TRBV30,TRBJ1-2,CAWSQVVGGYTF,TGTGCCTGGAGTCAGGTTGTAGGCGGCTACACCTTC
NA,NA,TRBV19,TRBJ2-2,CASSMQQGGELFF,TGTGCCAGTAGTATGCAACAGGGTGGGGAGCTGTTTTTT
once,NA,TRBV10-3,TRBJ2-5,CAISESWGGPETQYF,TGTGCCATCAGTGAGTCGTGGGGGGGCCCAGAGACCCAGTACTTC
NA,NA,TRBV12-2,TRBJ2-1,CASRLGGGQGIGEQFF,TGTGCAAGTCGCTTAGGAGGGGGACAGGGGATCGGTGAGCAGTTCTTC
once,NA,TRBV7-9,TRBJ1-1,CASSQAVNTEAFF,TGTGCCAGCAGCCAAGCGGTGAACACTGAAGCTTTCTTT